This T cell receptor beta chain appears in the sequencing data of a study of T cells in Graves' hyperthyroidism and ophthalmopathy. Trimming stripped 3 bases from V and 2 bases from J, with 13 bases between. CDR3 length equals 15 residues. This clonotype was observed at least ten times. The source material, RNA transcripts, was used to amplify TCR beta CDR3 regions. The TCR CDR3 first-round RT-PCR relied on the HTBI primer set. Each CDR3 protein gets one entry after TCRdb re-called the multiplex PCR reads with MiXCR. The repertoire has fewer than 600,000 distinct CDR3 sequences, approximately 15% of them found once; the top ten carry approximately 15%. Subjects aged 18 to 65 presented with newly diagnosed hyperthyroidism of less than 2 months' duration.

This receptor was identified in a woman aged 40 to 49 with Graves' hyperthyroidism. The chain carries TRBV12-3 or TRBV12-4 and TRBJ1-1; D may be TRBD1 (5 bases). Sequenced sample: blood. The CDR3, as DNA: TGTGCCAGCAGTTTGGCAGGGTTTCGCAACACTGAAGCTTTCTTT. Its protein product is CASSLAGFRNTEAFF.